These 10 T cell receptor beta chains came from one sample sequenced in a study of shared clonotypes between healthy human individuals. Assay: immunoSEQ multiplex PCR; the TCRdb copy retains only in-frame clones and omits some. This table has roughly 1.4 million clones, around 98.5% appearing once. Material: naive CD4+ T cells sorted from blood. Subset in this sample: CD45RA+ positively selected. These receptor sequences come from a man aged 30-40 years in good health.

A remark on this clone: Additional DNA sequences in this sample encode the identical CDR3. The CDR3 is CASSPARYEQYF. CDR3 sequence (DNA): TGTGCCAGCAGCCCGGCGAGGTACGAGCAGTACTTC. The V gene is TRBV28, the J gene TRBJ2-7; D is ambiguous. V was trimmed by 6 bases and J by 4 bases, leaving 10 bases between them. Germline V CDR1 and CDR2: MDHEN, SYDVKM. This CDR3 region has 12 residues. The whole variable domain, filled in from reference TRBV28 and TRBJ2-7, reads DVKVTQSSRYLVKRTGEKVFLECVQDMDHENMFWYRQDPGLGLRLIYFSYDVKMKEKGDIPEGYSVSREKKERFSLILESASTNQTSMYLCASSPARYEQYFGPGTRLTVT.

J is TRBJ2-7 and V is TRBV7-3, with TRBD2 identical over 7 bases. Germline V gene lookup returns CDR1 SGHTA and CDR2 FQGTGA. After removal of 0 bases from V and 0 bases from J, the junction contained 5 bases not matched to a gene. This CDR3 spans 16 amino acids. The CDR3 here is CASSLTGASGSYEQYF. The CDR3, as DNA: TGTGCCAGCAGCTTAACGGGAGCTAGCGGCTCCTACGAGCAGTACTTC. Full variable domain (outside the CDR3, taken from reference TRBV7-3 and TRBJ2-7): GAGVSQTPSNKVTEKGKYVELRCDPISGHTALYWYRQSLGQGPEFLIYFQGTGAADDSGLPNDRFFAVRPEGSVSTLKIQRTERGDSAVYLCASSLTGASGSYEQYFGPGTRLTVT.

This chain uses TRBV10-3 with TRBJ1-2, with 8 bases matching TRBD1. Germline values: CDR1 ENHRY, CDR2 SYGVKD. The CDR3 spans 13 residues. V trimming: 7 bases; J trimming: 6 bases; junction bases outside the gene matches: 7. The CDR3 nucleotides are TGTGCCATCAAGTCAGGGGGCGTCGATGGCTACACCTTC. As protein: CAIKSGGVDGYTF.

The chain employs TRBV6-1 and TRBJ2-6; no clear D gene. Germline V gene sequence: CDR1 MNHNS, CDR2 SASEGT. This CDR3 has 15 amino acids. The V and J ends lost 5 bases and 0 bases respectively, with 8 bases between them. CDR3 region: CASSKGLSGANVLTF. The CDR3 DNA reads TGTGCCAGCAGTAAAGGGCTCTCTGGGGCCAACGTCCTGACTTTC.

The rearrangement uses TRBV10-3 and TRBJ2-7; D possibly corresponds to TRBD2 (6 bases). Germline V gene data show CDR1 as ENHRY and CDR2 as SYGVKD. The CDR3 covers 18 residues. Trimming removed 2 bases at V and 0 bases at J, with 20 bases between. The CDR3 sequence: CAISEPSGRGTFSYEQYF. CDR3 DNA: TGTGCCATCAGTGAGCCCTCAGGGCGCGGGACTTTCTCCTACGAGCAGTACTTC.

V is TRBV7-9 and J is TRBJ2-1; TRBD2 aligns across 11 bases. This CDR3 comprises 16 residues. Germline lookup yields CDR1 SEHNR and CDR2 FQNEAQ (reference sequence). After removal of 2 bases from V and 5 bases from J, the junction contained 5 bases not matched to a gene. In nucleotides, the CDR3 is TGTGCCAGCAGCTTACGGACTAGCGGGTACGACAATGAGCAGTTCTTC. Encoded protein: CASSLRTSGYDNEQFF.

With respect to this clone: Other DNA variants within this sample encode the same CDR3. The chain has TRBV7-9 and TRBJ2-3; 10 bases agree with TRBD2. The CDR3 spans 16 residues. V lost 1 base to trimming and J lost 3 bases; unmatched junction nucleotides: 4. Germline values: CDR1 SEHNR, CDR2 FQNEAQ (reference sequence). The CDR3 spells CASSLGLAGVTDTQYF. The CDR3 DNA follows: TGTGCCAGCAGCTTAGGGCTAGCGGGAGTAACAGATACGCAGTATTTT.

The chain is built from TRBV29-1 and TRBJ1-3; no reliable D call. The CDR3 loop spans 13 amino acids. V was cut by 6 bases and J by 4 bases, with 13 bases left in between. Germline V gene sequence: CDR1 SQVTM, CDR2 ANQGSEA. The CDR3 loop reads CSVSWRGGNTIYF. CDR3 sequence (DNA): TGCAGCGTATCTTGGCGTGGCGGAAACACCATATATTTT.

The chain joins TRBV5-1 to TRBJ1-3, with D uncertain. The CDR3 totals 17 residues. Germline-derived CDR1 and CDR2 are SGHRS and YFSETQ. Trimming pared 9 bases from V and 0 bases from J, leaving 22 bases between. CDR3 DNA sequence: TGCGCCACTAAGGGAGGCCTCCTCCCCTTCTCTGGAAACACCATATATTTT. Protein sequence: CATKGGLLPFSGNTIYF.

CDR3 sequence (DNA): TGTGCCAGCAGTGACCTCGGTGTCCCTAGCGGCGAGAGAATTCAGTACTTC. Translating gives CASSDLGVPSGERIQYF. The chain has TRBV6-1 and TRBJ2-4, with 7 nucleotides matching TRBD2. The CDR3 sequence is 17 residues long. Trimming cost V 3 bases and J 10 bases; bases outside gene matches: 18. From germline, CDR1 is MNHNS and CDR2 SASEGT.